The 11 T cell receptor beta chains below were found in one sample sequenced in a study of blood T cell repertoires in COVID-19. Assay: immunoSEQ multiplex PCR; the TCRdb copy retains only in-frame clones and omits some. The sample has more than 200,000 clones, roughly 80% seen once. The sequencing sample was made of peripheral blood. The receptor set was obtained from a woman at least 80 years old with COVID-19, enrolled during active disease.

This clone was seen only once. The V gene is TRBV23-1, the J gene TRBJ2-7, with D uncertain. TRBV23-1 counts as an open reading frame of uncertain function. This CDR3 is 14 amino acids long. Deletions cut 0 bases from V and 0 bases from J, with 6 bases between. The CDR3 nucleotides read TGCGCCAGCAGTCAATCACGCAGCTCCTACGAGCAGTACGTC. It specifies CASSQSRSSYEQYV.

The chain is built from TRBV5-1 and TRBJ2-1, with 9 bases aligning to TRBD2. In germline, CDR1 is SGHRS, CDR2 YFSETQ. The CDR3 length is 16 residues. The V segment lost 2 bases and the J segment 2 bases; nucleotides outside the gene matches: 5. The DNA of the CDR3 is TGCGCCAGCAGCTTTTGGACTAGCGCTACCTACAATGAGCAGTTCTTC. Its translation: CASSFWTSATYNEQFF. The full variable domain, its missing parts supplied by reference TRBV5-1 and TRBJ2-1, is KAGVTQTPRYLIKTRGQQVTLSCSPISGHRSVSWYQQTPGQGLQFLFEYFSETQRNKGNFPGRFSGRQFSNSRSEMNVSTLELGDSALYLCASSFWTSATYNEQFFGPGTRLTVL.

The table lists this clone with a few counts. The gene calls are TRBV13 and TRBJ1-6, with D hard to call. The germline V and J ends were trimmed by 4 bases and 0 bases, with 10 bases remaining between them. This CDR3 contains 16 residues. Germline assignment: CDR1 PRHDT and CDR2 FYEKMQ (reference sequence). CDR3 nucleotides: TGTGCCAGCAGCTCGTACTTGAGCTCCTATAATTCACCCCTCCACTTT. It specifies CASSSYLSSYNSPLHF. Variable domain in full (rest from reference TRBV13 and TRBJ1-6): AAGVIQSPRHLIKEKRETATLKCYPIPRHDTVYWYQQGPGQDPQFLISFYEKMQSDKGSIPDRFSAQQFSDYHSELNMSSLELGDSALYFCASSSYLSSYNSPLHFGNGTRLTVT.

The CDR3 region is CAWRTSGGSSEQFF. The CDR3 region has the DNA TGTGCCTGGAGAACTAGCGGGGGGTCCAGTGAGCAGTTCTTC. The rearrangement joins TRBV30 to TRBJ2-1; 12 bases align to TRBD2. The junction had 6 bases not matched to a gene; V was cut back by 3 bases and J by 9 bases. Germline V CDR1 and CDR2: GTSNPN, SVGIG (reference sequence). CDR3 size: 14 residues.

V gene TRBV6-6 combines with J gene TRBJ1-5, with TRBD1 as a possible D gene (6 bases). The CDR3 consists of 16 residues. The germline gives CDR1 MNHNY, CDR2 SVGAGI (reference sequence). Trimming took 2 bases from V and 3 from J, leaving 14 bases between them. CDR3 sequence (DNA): TGTGCCAGCAGTTACATGAGGACAGTCAACAATCAGCCCCAGCATTTT. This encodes CASSYMRTVNNQPQHF.

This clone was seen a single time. CDR3 coding DNA: TGTGCCAGTAGTATAGCCTCTGAGTGCCTAGCGGGGGTCTACGAGCAGTACGTC. It specifies CASSIASECLAGVYEQYV. The gene calls are TRBV19 and TRBJ2-7, with 10 nucleotides matching TRBD2. In germline, CDR1 is LNHDA, CDR2 SQIVND (reference sequence). Trimming took 1 base from V and 3 from J; bases not matched to a gene: 12. This CDR3 has 18 amino acids.

CDR3 nucleotide sequence: TGTGCCAGCAGCTCTAGGACTAGCGGGGGGGGAGAGACCCAGTACTTC. Its protein product is CASSSRTSGGGETQYF. The rearrangement uses TRBV3-1 (or the pseudogene TRBV3-2) and TRBJ2-5; 15 bases are shared with TRBD2. Germline loops: CDR1 LGHDT, CDR2 YNNKEL (reference sequence). The length of the CDR3 is 16 residues. The ends lost 5 bases at V and 4 bases at J; junction bases unmatched: 5.

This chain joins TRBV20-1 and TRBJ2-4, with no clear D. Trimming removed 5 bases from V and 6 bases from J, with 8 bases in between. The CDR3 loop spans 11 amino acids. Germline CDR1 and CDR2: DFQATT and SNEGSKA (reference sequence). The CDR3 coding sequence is TGCAGTGCTTTGGCCTTAAACATTCAGTACTTC. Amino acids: CSALALNIQYF.

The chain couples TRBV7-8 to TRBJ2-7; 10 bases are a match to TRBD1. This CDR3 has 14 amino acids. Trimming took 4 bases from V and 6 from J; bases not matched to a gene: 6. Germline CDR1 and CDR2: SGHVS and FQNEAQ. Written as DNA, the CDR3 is TGTGCCAGCAGCTCCGGGACAGGGGTTTCCGAGCAGTACGTC. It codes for CASSSGTGVSEQYV.

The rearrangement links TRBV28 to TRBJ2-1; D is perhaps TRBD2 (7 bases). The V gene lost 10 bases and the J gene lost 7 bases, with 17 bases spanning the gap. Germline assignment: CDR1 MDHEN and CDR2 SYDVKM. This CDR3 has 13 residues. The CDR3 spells CAIRGGAMNEQFF. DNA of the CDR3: TGTGCCATCAGAGGGGGGGCCATGAATGAGCAGTTCTTC. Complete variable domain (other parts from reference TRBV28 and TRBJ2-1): DVKVTQSSRYLVKRTGEKVFLECVQDMDHENMFWYRQDPGLGLRLIYFSYDVKMKEKGDIPEGYSVSREKKERFSLILESASTNQTSMYLCAIRGGAMNEQFFGPGTRLTVL.

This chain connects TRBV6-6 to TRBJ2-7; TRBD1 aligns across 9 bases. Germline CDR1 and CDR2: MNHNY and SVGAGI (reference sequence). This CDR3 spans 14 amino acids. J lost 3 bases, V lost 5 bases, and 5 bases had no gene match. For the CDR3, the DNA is TGTGCCAGCAGTACCCACAGGGGGCTCTACGAGCAGTACGTC. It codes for CASSTHRGLYEQYV.